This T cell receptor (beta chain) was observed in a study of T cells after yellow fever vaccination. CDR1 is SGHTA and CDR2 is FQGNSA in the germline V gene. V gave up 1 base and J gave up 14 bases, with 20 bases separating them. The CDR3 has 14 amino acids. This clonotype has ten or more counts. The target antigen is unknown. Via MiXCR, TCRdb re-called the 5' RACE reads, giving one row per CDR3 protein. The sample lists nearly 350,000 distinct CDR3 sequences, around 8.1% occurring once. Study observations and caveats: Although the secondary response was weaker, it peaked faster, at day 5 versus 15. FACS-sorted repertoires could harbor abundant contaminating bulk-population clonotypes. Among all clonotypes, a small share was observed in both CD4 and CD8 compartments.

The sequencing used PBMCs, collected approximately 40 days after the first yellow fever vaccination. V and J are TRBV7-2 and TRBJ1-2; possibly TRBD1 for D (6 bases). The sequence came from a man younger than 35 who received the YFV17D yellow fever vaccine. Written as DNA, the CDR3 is TGTGCCAGCAGCTTAGGGGCCCGGCTGGGGGCGGGGACCTTC. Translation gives CASSLGARLGAGTF. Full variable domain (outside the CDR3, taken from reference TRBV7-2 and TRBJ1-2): GAGVSQSPSNKVTEKGKDVELRCDPISGHTALYWYRQSLGQGLEFLIYFQGNSAPDKSGLPSDRFSAERTGGSVSTLTIQRTQQEDSAVYLCASSLGARLGAGTFGSGTRLTVV.